This TCR beta chain was sequenced during a study of blood T cell repertoires in COVID-19. Recovered Cohort 3 donors showed two negative PCRs, clearance, or symptom resolution. Germline CDR1 is SGDLS and CDR2 is YYNGEE. The CDR3 extends over 15 amino acids. V gave up 0 bases and J gave up 6 bases, with 13 bases separating them. Assay used: immunoSEQ multiplex PCR; TCRdb lists only in-frame clones, some missing. The sample holds around 220,000 clones, about 93% seen once. The chain links TRBV9 to TRBJ2-1; D is possibly TRBD2 (5 bases). The source material was PBMCs or T cells enriched from blood (not recorded which). The source is a woman under 30 who had recovered from COVID-19. In nucleotides, the CDR3 is TGTGCCAGCAGCGTAGAAGGTAGCGTTGGCAATGAGCAGTTCTTC. Amino acid sequence: CASSVEGSVGNEQFF.